The 23 T cell receptor beta chains presented below share a single source sample, sequenced in a study of siplizumab effects on memory and regulatory T cells. Using immunoSEQ multiplex PCR, the repertoire was profiled, and TCRdb retains in-frame clones only, with some absent. Among around 100,000 clones listed, around nine tenths were seen once. Sequencing was performed on CD4+ T cells sorted from blood. These receptors were obtained from a human donor in good health.

The chain couples TRBV5-4 to TRBJ2-5, with a weak D call TRBD1 (6 bases). Germline V gives CDR1 SGHNT, CDR2 YYREEE (reference sequence). V was clipped by 2 bases and J by 5 bases, with 16 bases between them. The length of the CDR3 is 15 residues. CDR3 amino acids: CASSFIGVGQETQYF. The CDR3 region has the DNA TGTGCCAGCAGCTTTATCGGGGTCGGACAGGAGACCCAGTACTTC.

A note on this clone: Other nucleotide sequences in the sample specify the same CDR3. The rearrangement joins TRBV18 to TRBJ2-6; D gene uncertain. The ends were cut back, 1 base at V and 0 bases at J, with 7 bases in the middle. In germline, CDR1 is KGHSH, CDR2 LQKENI. There are 16 residues in the CDR3. In DNA form, the CDR3 reads TGTGCCAGCTCACCACTGGCAGACTCTGGGGCCAACGTCCTGACTTTC. As protein: CASSPLADSGANVLTF.

The chain has TRBV7-9 and TRBJ1-5; no reliable D call. CDR3 length: 14 residues. Germline CDR1 SEHNR, CDR2 FQNEAQ (reference sequence). The V gene lost 4 bases and the J gene lost 1 base, with 8 bases spanning the gap. The CDR3 nucleotides read TGTGCCAGCAGCTCGCCGCAGAGCAATCAGCCCCAGCATTTT. Translating gives CASSSPQSNQPQHF.

V gene TRBV25-1 combines with J gene TRBJ2-7, with D unclear. The germline V and J ends were trimmed by 8 bases and 4 bases, with 15 bases remaining between them. Germline V gene data show CDR1 as MGHDK and CDR2 as SYGVNS. The CDR3 extends over 13 amino acids. The CDR3 loop is CASYNRSAYEQYF. The CDR3 nucleotides are TGTGCCAGCTATAACCGATCGGCTTACGAGCAGTACTTC.

This clone is categorized as medium-sized. The rearrangement links TRBV29-1 to TRBJ1-1; TRBD1 agrees at 11 bases. Germline V gene sequence: CDR1 SQVTM, CDR2 ANQGSEA. V dropped 7 bases and J dropped 1; count of bases not matched to a gene: 2. CDR3 length: 13 residues. The CDR3 coding sequence is TGCAGCGCGGGACAGGGGGGGAACACTGAAGCTTTCTTT. This translates into CSAGQGGNTEAFF.

This chain joins TRBV18 and TRBJ1-3; TRBD1 aligns across 11 bases. With 4 bases clipped from V and 8 bases from J, the junction kept 7 bases outside the gene matches. Germline CDR1 KGHSH, CDR2 LQKENI. This CDR3 comprises 15 residues. CDR3 sequence: CASSRGTGGRHTIYF. CDR3 coding DNA: TGTGCCAGCTCACGTGGGACAGGGGGTCGGCACACCATATATTTT.

This rearrangement joins TRBV5-4 to TRBJ2-7, with 11 bases matching TRBD2. J gave up 1 base and V 2 bases, and 8 bases lay outside the gene matches. The germline V gene has CDR1 SGHNT and CDR2 YYREEE (reference sequence). The CDR3 covers 17 residues. The CDR3 reads CASSLGTSGSLSYEQYF. In DNA, the CDR3 is TGTGCCAGCAGCTTAGGCACTAGCGGGAGCTTGTCCTACGAGCAGTACTTC. The full variable domain, in which reference TRBV5-4 and TRBJ2-7 provide the parts outside the CDR3, is ETGVTQSPTHLIKTRGQQVTLRCSSQSGHNTVSWYQQALGQGPQFIFQYYREEENGRGNFPPRFSGLQFPNYSSELNVNALELDDSALYLCASSLGTSGSLSYEQYFGPGTRLTVT.

The chain joins TRBV4-2 to TRBJ2-4, with D perhaps matching TRBD2 (6 bases). V was pared by 3 bases and J by 4 bases, with 16 bases between. Germline V gene data show CDR1 as LGHNA and CDR2 as YNFKEQ. The CDR3 has 16 residues. CDR3 in amino acids: CASSQDSGGGKNIQYF. The CDR3 coding sequence is TGTGCCAGCAGCCAGGATTCCGGGGGTGGGAAAAACATTCAGTACTTC.

This rearrangement joins TRBV6-1 to TRBJ1-4; 9 bases align to TRBD1. With 6 bases clipped from V and 5 bases from J, the junction kept 4 bases outside the gene matches. Germline V lookup: CDR1 MNHNS, CDR2 SASEGT. The CDR3 length is 14 residues. CDR3 DNA: TGTGCCAGCAGAAGAACAGGGGGCAATGAAAAACTGTTTTTT. Translating it yields CASRRTGGNEKLFF.

This clone was observed once. V and J are TRBV6-5 and TRBJ2-2; D possibly corresponds to TRBD1 (5 bases). This CDR3 region has 11 residues. V was shortened by 9 bases and J by 6 bases, with 8 bases between the two germline ends. Germline CDR1 MNHEY, CDR2 SVGAGI. Here the CDR3 DNA reads TGTGCCAGTGCAGGGTCCGGGGAGCTGTTTTTT. This gives the protein CASAGSGELFF.

The V call is TRBV19, the J call TRBJ2-3; the match to TRBD2 covers 8 bases. The V gene end was trimmed by 6 bases and the J gene end by 2 bases; junction bases not matched to a gene: 4. CDR1 is LNHDA, CDR2 SQIVND, per germline (reference sequence). This CDR3 comprises 14 residues. Written as DNA, the CDR3 is TGTGCCAGTAGCCCGGGACTAGTCACAGATACGCAGTATTTT. Translated, it gives CASSPGLVTDTQYF.

The gene calls are TRBV27 and TRBJ2-3, with D uncertain. The CDR3 spans 14 residues. With 4 bases removed from V and 0 bases from J, the gap between germline ends came to 8 bases. CDR1 and CDR2 (germline): MNHEY, SMNVEV (reference sequence). CDR3 loop: CASSWASSTDTQYF. CDR3 coding DNA: TGTGCCAGCAGTTGGGCATCTAGCACAGATACGCAGTATTTT.

The J gene is TRBJ1-1, the V gene TRBV27; D gene unclear. CDR1 and CDR2 from the germline V gene are MNHEY and SMNVEV (reference sequence). The CDR3 runs 14 residues. Trimming took 6 bases from V and 7 from J, leaving 18 bases between them. The CDR3 reads CASSLDRRSNEAFF. The CDR3 nucleotides are TGTGCCAGCAGCTTGGACCGTAGGTCAAATGAAGCTTTCTTT.

J is TRBJ2-2 and V is TRBV11-2; D ambiguous. Per the germline V gene, CDR1 is SGHAT and CDR2 is FQNNGV. The CDR3 sequence is 14 residues long. V gave up 10 bases and J gave up 0 bases, with 12 bases separating them. CDR3 coding DNA: TGTGCCACCCGCCGGCAGCCGAACACCGGGGAGCTGTTTTTT. This gives the protein CATRRQPNTGELFF.

The rearrangement joins TRBV11-1 to TRBJ1-1; tentative D call: TRBD1 (5 bases). The germline V gene has CDR1 SGHAT and CDR2 FQDESV (reference sequence). This CDR3 has 14 amino acids. V was shortened by 1 base and J by 3 bases, with 9 bases between the two germline ends. CDR3 DNA sequence: TGTGCCAGCAGCTTAGTTTTGGGGGACACTGAAGCTTTCTTT. Residues: CASSLVLGDTEAFF.

The chain couples TRBV7-2 to TRBJ2-3; 7 bases align to TRBD2. The trim removed 2 bases at V and 2 bases at J, leaving 10 bases unmatched. CDR1 is SGHTA and CDR2 is FQGNSA in the germline V gene. CDR3 length: 17 amino acids. In nucleotides, the CDR3 is TGTGCCAGCAGCTTAAACGTTTTAGCGGGTAACACAGATACGCAGTATTTT. Encoded protein: CASSLNVLAGNTDTQYF.

This clone was detected once. The genes are TRBV29-1 and TRBJ1-2, with D perhaps TRBD1 (5 bases). Germline CDR1 SQVTM, CDR2 ANQGSEA. Trimming left V 4 bases short and J 1 base short, with 13 bases between. The CDR3 length is 14 residues. The DNA for the CDR3 is TGCAGCGTTGGGGACGGACAACTTAACTATGGCTACACCTTC. This encodes CSVGDGQLNYGYTF.

The chain uses TRBV5-1 and TRBJ2-5, with TRBD2 as a possible D gene (6 bases). The germline CDR1 and CDR2 sequences are SGHRS and YFSETQ. V lost 5 bases and J 3 bases, leaving 14 bases between the germline ends. This CDR3 is 14 amino acids long. CDR3 sequence (DNA): TGCGCCAGCAGGGTGGGAGGACGAGAAGAGACCCAGTACTTC. Residues: CASRVGGREETQYF.

The rearrangement uses TRBV7-9 and TRBJ2-1, with a possible D match to TRBD2 (5 bases). Germline values: CDR1 SEHNR, CDR2 FQNEAQ (reference sequence). The CDR3 length is 16 residues. The V gene lost 5 bases and the J gene lost 5 bases, with 19 bases spanning the gap. CDR3 DNA: TGTGCCAGCAGCCCAGAGGGTCCTACAATCGACAATGAGCAGTTCTTC. Residues: CASSPEGPTIDNEQFF.

The rearrangement links TRBV6-6 to TRBJ1-2, with D hard to call. This CDR3 has 11 amino acids. From germline, CDR1 is MNHNY and CDR2 SVGAGI (reference sequence). V lost 1 base to trimming and J lost 8 bases, with 5 bases between them. This CDR3 reads CASSYLGGYTF. In DNA form, the CDR3 reads TGTGCCAGCAGTTACTTGGGGGGCTACACCTTC.

This chain connects TRBV27 to TRBJ2-2; maybe TRBD2 (5 bases). Germline loops: CDR1 MNHEY, CDR2 SMNVEV (reference sequence). V dropped 2 bases and J dropped 7 bases, with 5 bases sitting between them. CDR3 length equals 12 residues. CDR3 nucleotides: TGTGCCAGCAGTTTACGGGGCGGGGAGCTGTTTTTT. This gives the protein CASSLRGGELFF.

This clone was counted a single time. V is TRBV28 and J is TRBJ2-5; no definite D call. This CDR3 has 12 amino acids. Trimming cost V 5 bases and J 1 base, with 5 bases left between them. CDR1 MDHEN and CDR2 SYDVKM come from the germline V gene. The CDR3 loop reads CASSTFQETQYF. In DNA, the CDR3 is TGTGCCAGCAGTACTTTCCAAGAGACCCAGTACTTC.

The chain has TRBV30 and TRBJ2-1, with a possible D match to TRBD1 (6 bases). The CDR3 covers 13 residues. From germline, CDR1 is GTSNPN and CDR2 SVGIG (reference sequence). Deletions cut 2 bases from V and 5 bases from J, with 10 bases between. The CDR3 coding sequence is TGTGCCTGGAGTTCAGGGGTCAACAATGAGCAGTTCTTC. Protein sequence: CAWSSGVNNEQFF.